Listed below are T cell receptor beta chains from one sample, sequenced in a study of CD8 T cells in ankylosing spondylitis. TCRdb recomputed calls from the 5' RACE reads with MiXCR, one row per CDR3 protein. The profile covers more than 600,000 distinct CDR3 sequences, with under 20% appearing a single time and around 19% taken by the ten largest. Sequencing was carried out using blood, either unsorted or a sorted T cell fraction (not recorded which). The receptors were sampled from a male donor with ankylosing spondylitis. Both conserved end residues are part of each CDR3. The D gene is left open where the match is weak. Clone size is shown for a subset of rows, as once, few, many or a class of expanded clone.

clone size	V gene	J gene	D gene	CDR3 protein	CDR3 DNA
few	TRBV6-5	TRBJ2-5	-	CASSYSQPWETQYF	TGTGCCAGCAGTTACAGCCAGCCCTGGGAGACCCAGTACTTC
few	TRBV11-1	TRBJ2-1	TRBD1	CASSLLGQGFYNEQFF	TGTGCCAGCAGCCTCCTGGGACAGGGATTCTACAATGAGCAGTTCTTC
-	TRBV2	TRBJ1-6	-	CASSEGLDLHF	TGTGCCAGCAGTGAAGGGCTTGACCTCCACTTT
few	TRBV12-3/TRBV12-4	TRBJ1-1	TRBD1	CASSSGQGVNTEAFF	TGTGCCAGCAGTTCCGGACAGGGCGTGAACACTGAAGCTTTCTTT
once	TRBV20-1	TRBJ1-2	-	CSARDLWGYGYTF	TGCAGTGCTAGAGATCTCTGGGGCTATGGCTACACCTTC
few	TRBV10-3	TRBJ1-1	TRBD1	CAITRQGGTEAFF	TGTGCCATCACGAGACAGGGGGGCACTGAAGCTTTCTTT
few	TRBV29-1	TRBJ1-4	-	CSVVAVGEKLFF	TGCAGCGTTGTAGCGGTCGGGGAAAAACTGTTTTTT
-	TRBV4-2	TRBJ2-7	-	CASSRGGTLLDSEQYF	TGTGCCAGCAGCCGCGGCGGGACACTACTTGACTCCGAGCAGTACTTC
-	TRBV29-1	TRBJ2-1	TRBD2	CSAPGGLAGEYNEQFF	TGCAGCGCCCCCGGGGGTCTAGCGGGGGAATACAATGAGCAGTTCTTC
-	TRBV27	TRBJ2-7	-	CASSLRAGFDEQYF	TGTGCCAGCAGTTTAAGGGCCGGGTTTGACGAGCAGTACTTC
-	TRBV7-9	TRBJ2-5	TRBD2	CASSLPTSRYQETQYF	TGTGCCAGCAGCCTCCCGACTAGCAGATACCAAGAGACCCAGTACTTC